The rows below give T cell receptor beta chains drawn from one sample of a study of glioma-infiltrating T cells. MiXCR was run by TCRdb on the multiplex PCR reads, yielding one entry per CDR3 protein. The sample holds approximately 12,000 distinct CDR3 sequences; around a quarter are singletons and the top ten take 42%. Sequencing was done on a sample of glioma tissue, nonneoplastic brain tissue, or PBMCs (not recorded which). The origin of the receptors is a human donor with low-grade glioma or glioblastoma, undergoing nonglioma brain surgery, or in good health (not recorded which). Each CDR3 is given with its conserved first and last residue. Fields, in order: J gene, V gene, D gene, clone size, CDR3 protein, CDR3 DNA. The D gene is left open where the match is weak. The listing skips clone size in some rows; elsewhere it reads once, few, many or a size class.

TRBJ2-3 TRBV12-3/TRBV12-4 NA few CASTPGSRLGTQYF TGTGCCAGCACGCCGGGTAGCAGACTGGGTACGCAGTATTTT
TRBJ1-3 TRBV20-1 NA few CSARDTRIGGNTIYF TGCAGTGCTAGAGATACTCGGATAGGGGGAAACACCATATATTTT
TRBJ2-7 TRBV27 NA many CASSLFSSYEQYF TGTGCCAGCAGTTTATTCTCCTCCTACGAGCAGTACTTC
TRBJ2-1 TRBV19 NA many CASSIGGSYNEQFF TGTGCCAGTAGTATAGGCGGCTCCTACAATGAGCAGTTCTTC
TRBJ2-5 TRBV4-1 TRBD2 NA CASSQDRTSGRKTQYF TGCGCCAGCAGCCAAGATCGAACTAGCGGCCGTAAGACCCAGTACTTC
TRBJ2-2 TRBV28 NA many CASRLRLYTGELFF TGTGCCAGCAGATTACGGTTGTACACCGGGGAGCTGTTTTTT
TRBJ2-3 TRBV4-1 TRBD2 many CASSLRTSGSPDTQYF TGCGCCAGCAGCCTTAGGACTAGCGGGAGCCCAGATACGCAGTATTTT
TRBJ2-3 TRBV2 NA NA CASSDAFTSTQYF TGTGCCAGCAGTGACGCCTTTACTAGTACGCAGTATTTT
TRBJ2-1 TRBV5-1 NA NA CASSADPGGNEQFF TGCGCCAGCAGCGCCGACCCAGGCGGAAATGAGCAGTTCTTC
TRBJ2-1 TRBV6-1 NA medium-sized CASISVYNEQFF TGTGCCAGCATTTCGGTCTACAATGAGCAGTTCTTC
TRBJ1-2 TRBV4-1 NA many CASSQETANYGYTF TGCGCCAGCAGCCAAGAGACAGCTAACTATGGCTACACCTTC
TRBJ1-5 TRBV28 TRBD1 many CASKIGTDQPQHF TGTGCCAGCAAGATCGGGACAGATCAGCCCCAGCATTTT
TRBJ2-5 TRBV18 NA once CASSPPRRQAQETQYF TGTGCCAGCTCACCACCCCGCCGACAGGCCCAAGAGACCCAGTACTTC
TRBJ2-7 TRBV27 NA medium-sized CASFSASYEQYF TGTGCCAGCTTCTCGGCCTCCTACGAGCAGTACTTC
TRBJ2-1 TRBV27 TRBD2 many CASKNLAGGAYDEQFF TGTGCCAGCAAAAACCTAGCGGGGGGGGCTTATGATGAGCAGTTCTTC
TRBJ2-3 TRBV4-1 TRBD2 NA CASSSMTSGTNEADTQYF TGCGCCAGCAGCTCAATGACTAGCGGGACCAACGAAGCCGATACGCAGTATTTT
TRBJ2-7 TRBV12-3/TRBV12-4 NA few CASSLMPGNYEQYF TGTGCCAGCAGTTTAATGCCCGGAAACTACGAGCAGTACTTC
TRBJ2-3 TRBV4-2 TRBD1 few CASSRQDRAGTDTQYF TGTGCCAGCAGCCGCCAGGACAGGGCGGGCACAGATACGCAGTATTTT
TRBJ2-7 TRBV7-9 NA many CASSSGLNEQYF TGTGCCAGCAGTTCCGGACTAAACGAGCAGTACTTC
TRBJ2-7 TRBV29-1 TRBD1 NA CSVWGQGDNEQYF TGCAGCGTGTGGGGACAGGGGGACAACGAGCAGTACTTC
TRBJ2-5 TRBV12-3/TRBV12-4 NA NA CASSLWWETQYF TGTGCCAGCAGTTTATGGTGGGAGACCCAGTACTTC
TRBJ1-1 TRBV28 TRBD1 many CASSTRGQGYGNTEAFF TGTGCCAGCAGTACTAGGGGACAGGGGTATGGGAACACTGAAGCTTTCTTT
TRBJ2-3 TRBV10-2 TRBD2 large CASRRTSATDTQYF TGCGCCAGCCGAAGGACTAGCGCCACAGATACGCAGTATTTT
TRBJ2-5 TRBV25-1 TRBD1 many CASSEYRDRGTETQYF TGTGCCAGCAGTGAATACCGGGACAGGGGTACGGAGACCCAGTACTTC
TRBJ1-1 TRBV12-3/TRBV12-4 NA many CASSLNWNTEAFF TGTGCCAGCAGCCTAAATTGGAACACTGAAGCTTTCTTT
TRBJ1-5 TRBV2 NA NA CASIVGGTPQHF TGTGCCAGCATTGTGGGTGGGACGCCCCAGCATTTT
TRBJ2-3 TRBV2 NA few CASRMDVASDTQYF TGTGCCAGCAGGATGGACGTAGCGTCAGATACGCAGTATTTT
TRBJ2-7 TRBV2 NA NA CASSWVYEQYF TGTGCCAGCAGTTGGGTCTACGAGCAGTACTTC
TRBJ2-3 TRBV11-3 NA many CASSYGSGTQYF TGTGCCAGCAGCTACGGTTCGGGTACGCAGTATTTT
TRBJ2-3 TRBV9 TRBD2 NA CASSASGSDTDTQYF TGTGCCAGCAGCGCTAGCGGGAGTGACACAGATACGCAGTATTTT
TRBJ1-1 TRBV12-3/TRBV12-4 NA NA CASSRTVTEAFF TGTGCCAGCTCCAGGACAGTCACTGAAGCTTTCTTT